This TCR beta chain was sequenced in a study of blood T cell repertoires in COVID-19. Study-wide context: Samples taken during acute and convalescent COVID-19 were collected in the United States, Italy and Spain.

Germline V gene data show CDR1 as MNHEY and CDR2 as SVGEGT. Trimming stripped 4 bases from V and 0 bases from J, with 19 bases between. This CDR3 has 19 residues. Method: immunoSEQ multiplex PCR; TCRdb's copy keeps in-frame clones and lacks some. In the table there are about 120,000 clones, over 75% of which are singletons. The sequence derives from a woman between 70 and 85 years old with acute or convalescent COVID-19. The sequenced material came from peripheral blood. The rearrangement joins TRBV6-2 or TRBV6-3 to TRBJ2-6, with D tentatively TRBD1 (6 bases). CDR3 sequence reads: CASSFPGLTGSSGANVLTF. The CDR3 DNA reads TGTGCCAGCAGTTTCCCGGGCCTCACAGGGAGCTCTGGGGCCAACGTCCTGACTTTC.